The 15 T cell receptor beta chains reported below all come from one sample, sequenced in a study of CD8+ T cells in alopecia areata. Extraction of RNA preceded its reverse transcription into cDNA, which served as the sequencing template. Some clones are missing from TCRdb's copy, which holds only in-frame ones; the method was immunoSEQ multiplex PCR. The sample consists of about 100,000 clones, under 65% of them appearing once. Sequencing was performed on NKG2D-low CD8+ T cells sorted from blood. These receptors were taken from a human donor with alopecia areata.

CDR3 bases: TGCGCCAGCAGCCAAGACCGGACTAGTTTCGATGAGCAGTTCTTC. It codes for CASSQDRTSFDEQFF. The chain recombines TRBV4-1 with TRBJ2-1; 7 bases map to TRBD2. The CDR3 covers 15 residues. With 0 bases clipped from V and 8 bases from J, the junction kept 7 bases outside the gene matches. CDR1 is MGHRA, CDR2 YSYEKL, per germline.

Only a few counts were recorded for this clone. The rearrangement joins TRBV7-9 to TRBJ2-7; 16 bases fit TRBD2. Trimming removed 5 bases from V and 6 bases from J; junction bases left unmatched: 13. Germline V lookup: CDR1 SEHNR, CDR2 FQNEAQ (reference sequence). The CDR3 has 18 amino acids. The CDR3 region is CASSLSGTSGRAGAEQYF. In DNA form, the CDR3 reads TGTGCCAGCAGCCTTTCCGGGACTAGCGGGAGGGCCGGGGCCGAGCAGTACTTC.

The CDR3 region has the DNA TGTGCCAGCAGCCTGACAGGGGTGTACACTGAAGCTTTCTTT. Translating gives CASSLTGVYTEAFF. This sequence joins TRBV6-5 and TRBJ1-1; 8 positions agree with TRBD1. The V gene's germline CDR1 is MNHEY and CDR2 SVGAGI. Trimming took 6 bases from V and 3 from J; bases not matched to a gene: 6. The CDR3 spans 14 residues.

The chain recombines TRBV5-1 with TRBJ2-7, with 10 bases aligning to TRBD2. The CDR3 spans 14 residues. Germline CDR1 SGHRS, CDR2 YFSETQ. Unmatched junction bases numbered 2, after V lost 2 bases and J lost 3 bases. The CDR3 here is CASSFTSGDYEQYF. CDR3 sequence (DNA): TGCGCCAGCAGCTTTACTAGCGGGGACTACGAGCAGTACTTC.

The chain joins TRBV6-6 to TRBJ2-1, with D uncertain. The CDR3 runs to 12 residues. Deletions cut 2 bases from V and 6 bases from J, with 5 bases between. Germline V gives CDR1 MNHNY, CDR2 SVGAGI (reference sequence). This chain's CDR3 is CASSYATNEQFF. CDR3 DNA: TGTGCCAGCAGTTACGCTACCAATGAGCAGTTCTTC.

The chain employs TRBV7-8 and TRBJ2-7, with 7 nucleotides matching TRBD1. The CDR3 spans 14 residues. Unmatched junction bases numbered 7, after V lost 3 bases and J lost 5 bases. Germline CDR1 reads SGHVS; CDR2 reads FQNEAQ. CDR3 DNA sequence: TGTGCCAGCAGCTTCGGCACAGGGGATGACGAGCAGTACTTC. As protein: CASSFGTGDDEQYF.

This chain connects TRBV7-9 to TRBJ1-1, with D hard to call. The germline V and J ends were trimmed by 4 bases and 7 bases, with 19 bases remaining between them. The length of the CDR3 is 15 residues. Looked up from germline, CDR1 is SEHNR and CDR2 is FQNEAQ (reference sequence). The chain's CDR3 is CASSSTNRGRGEAFF. The CDR3 bases are TGTGCCAGCAGCTCCACGAACCGGGGTCGAGGTGAAGCTTTCTTT.

V and J are TRBV2 and TRBJ2-2, with 15 bases fitting TRBD2. The germline V gene has CDR1 SNHLY and CDR2 FYNNEI. The length of the CDR3 is 18 residues. V was clipped by 4 bases and J by 3 bases; unmatched bases: 6. Written as DNA, the CDR3 is TGTGCCAGCAGTGGGTCGGGGACTAGCGGGAGGTACACCGGGGAGCTGTTTTTT. This translates into CASSGSGTSGRYTGELFF.

In this sample, this clone turned up a few times. The rearrangement links TRBV7-9 to TRBJ2-7; a possible D gene is TRBD2 (5 bases). V lost 1 base and J 6 bases, leaving 10 bases between the germline ends. Per the germline V gene, CDR1 is SEHNR and CDR2 is FQNEAQ (reference sequence). The CDR3 has 13 residues. The CDR3 nucleotides are TGTGCCAGCAGCTTAGGAGGGCTCGCCGAGCAGTACTTC. Amino acids: CASSLGGLAEQYF.

The chain recombines TRBV2 with TRBJ2-2, with D possibly matching TRBD1 (5 bases). CDR3 length: 13 residues. Germline-derived CDR1 and CDR2 are SNHLY and FYNNEI. The CDR3 is CAKDTSNTGELFF. The CDR3, as DNA: TGTGCAAAGGACACCTCGAACACCGGGGAGCTGTTTTTT. The variable domain in full, with the rest retrieved from reference TRBV2 and TRBJ2-2, is EPEVTQTPSHQVTQMGQEVILRCVPISNHLYFYWYRQILGQKVEFLVSFYNNEISEKSEIFDDQFSVERPDGSNFTLKIRSTKLEDSAMYFCAKDTSNTGELFFGEGSRLTVL.

The rearrangement joins TRBV27 to TRBJ2-5; weak D call: TRBD2 (5 bases). V lost 2 bases and J 7 bases, leaving 11 bases between the germline ends. The CDR3 has 13 amino acids. The V gene's germline CDR1 is MNHEY and CDR2 SMNVEV (reference sequence). CDR3 nucleotides: TGTGCCAGCAGTTTACGGCAAGAGGGGACCCAGTACTTC. As protein: CASSLRQEGTQYF.

This clone has only a few counts. V and J are TRBV2 and TRBJ2-3; tentative D call: TRBD1 (6 bases). The CDR3 runs to 18 residues. CDR1 is SNHLY, CDR2 FYNNEI, per germline. V was trimmed by 2 bases and J by 6 bases, leaving 24 bases between them. The CDR3 loop reads CASSEQLTTGAYTDTQYF. CDR3 DNA: TGTGCCAGCAGTGAACAACTGACGACAGGCGCATATACGGATACGCAGTATTTT.

The chain joins TRBV28 to TRBJ2-3, with D unclear. This CDR3 has 16 amino acids. CDR1 and CDR2 (germline): MDHEN, SYDVKM. V was shortened by 1 base and J by 2 bases, with 13 bases between the two germline ends. CDR3 sequence: CASSLSGNYLTDTQYF. CDR3 nucleotide sequence: TGTGCCAGCAGTTTATCTGGGAACTATCTCACAGATACGCAGTATTTT.

V usage is TRBV27 and J usage is TRBJ2-6; D possibly corresponds to TRBD1 (6 bases). The CDR3 loop spans 18 amino acids. Trimming cost V 2 bases and J 1 base, with 15 bases left between them. In germline, CDR1 is MNHEY, CDR2 SMNVEV (reference sequence). The CDR3 DNA reads as TGTGCCAGCAGTTTAAGAAGGGACACCAGATCTGGGGCCAACGTCCTGACTTTC. Translating it yields CASSLRRDTRSGANVLTF.

DNA of the CDR3: TGTGCCAGCAGCCTAGGACAATCCGTAGATACGCAGTATTTT. This gives the protein CASSLGQSVDTQYF. This chain links TRBV14 with TRBJ2-3; tentatively, D is TRBD1 (5 bases). The ends were cut back, 4 bases at V and 5 bases at J, with 13 bases in the middle. This CDR3 comprises 14 residues. Germline V CDR1 and CDR2: SGHDN, FVKESK.